The 6 T cell receptor beta chains below all came from one sample that was sequenced in a study of blood T cell repertoires in COVID-19. This table comes from immunoSEQ multiplex PCR, and its TCRdb copy is limited to in-frame clones, with some not included. Of roughly 270,000 clones in the sample, approximately 88% were seen once. Sequencing was performed on peripheral blood. The receptors come from a man aged 18 to 30 with active or convalescent COVID-19.

The chain joins TRBV4-3 to TRBJ1-5, with D maybe TRBD1 (6 bases). CDR3 size: 15 residues. Trimming took 0 bases from V and 7 from J, leaving 13 bases between them. Germline CDR1 LGHNA, CDR2 YSLEER. CDR3 bases: TGCGCCAGCAGCCAAGATATAACAGGGAGCCAGCCCCAGCATTTT. Its translation is CASSQDITGSQPQHF.

The rearrangement uses TRBV19 and TRBJ1-2; TRBD1 matches 7 bases. Looked up from germline, CDR1 is LNHDA and CDR2 is SQIVND (reference sequence). V was pared by 4 bases and J by 0 bases, with 2 bases of the junction left unmatched. The CDR3 is made up of 14 amino acids. Here the CDR3 reads CASSRDSSNYGYTF. As DNA, the CDR3 is TGTGCCAGTAGTAGGGACAGTTCTAACTATGGCTACACCTTC.

This chain uses TRBV13 with TRBJ2-7; D remains unclear. This CDR3 region has 15 residues. From germline, CDR1 is PRHDT and CDR2 FYEKMQ (reference sequence). Trimming shortened V by 0 bases and J by 0 bases, and 9 bases separated the two germline ends. CDR3: CASSLGQNPSYEQYF. Written as DNA, the CDR3 is TGTGCCAGCAGCTTAGGACAGAACCCCTCCTACGAGCAGTACTTC.

Here the CDR3 reads CASSYYSGDGYTF. CDR3 nucleotide sequence: TGTGCCAGCAGTTACTATTCAGGGGATGGCTACACCTTC. The gene calls are TRBV6-2 or TRBV6-3 and TRBJ1-2; D is possibly TRBD1 (6 bases). V was trimmed by 1 base and J by 6 bases, leaving 9 bases between them. Germline assignment: CDR1 MNHEY and CDR2 SVGEGT. CDR3 length: 13 amino acids.

Comment on this clone: This same CDR3 is encoded by further DNA sequences in the sample. The DNA of the CDR3 is TGTGCCAGCAGCTTAGGCAGGGCCGGTCAGCCCCAGCATTTT. This sequence encodes CASSLGRAGQPQHF. The chain joins TRBV13 to TRBJ1-5; a possible D gene is TRBD1 (5 bases). The CDR3 consists of 14 residues. Germline-derived CDR1 and CDR2 are PRHDT and FYEKMQ (reference sequence). Trimming took off 0 bases at V and 6 bases at J, with 9 bases between the two ends.

The chain carries TRBV20-1 and TRBJ1-3; D is undetermined. Germline assignment: CDR1 DFQATT and CDR2 SNEGSKA (reference sequence). The CDR3 runs to 16 residues. Trimming cost V 3 bases and J 0 bases, with 15 bases left between them. This chain's CDR3 is CSASAREYSSGNTIYF. The CDR3 DNA is TGCAGTGCTAGTGCTCGGGAGTATAGCTCTGGAAACACCATATATTTT.